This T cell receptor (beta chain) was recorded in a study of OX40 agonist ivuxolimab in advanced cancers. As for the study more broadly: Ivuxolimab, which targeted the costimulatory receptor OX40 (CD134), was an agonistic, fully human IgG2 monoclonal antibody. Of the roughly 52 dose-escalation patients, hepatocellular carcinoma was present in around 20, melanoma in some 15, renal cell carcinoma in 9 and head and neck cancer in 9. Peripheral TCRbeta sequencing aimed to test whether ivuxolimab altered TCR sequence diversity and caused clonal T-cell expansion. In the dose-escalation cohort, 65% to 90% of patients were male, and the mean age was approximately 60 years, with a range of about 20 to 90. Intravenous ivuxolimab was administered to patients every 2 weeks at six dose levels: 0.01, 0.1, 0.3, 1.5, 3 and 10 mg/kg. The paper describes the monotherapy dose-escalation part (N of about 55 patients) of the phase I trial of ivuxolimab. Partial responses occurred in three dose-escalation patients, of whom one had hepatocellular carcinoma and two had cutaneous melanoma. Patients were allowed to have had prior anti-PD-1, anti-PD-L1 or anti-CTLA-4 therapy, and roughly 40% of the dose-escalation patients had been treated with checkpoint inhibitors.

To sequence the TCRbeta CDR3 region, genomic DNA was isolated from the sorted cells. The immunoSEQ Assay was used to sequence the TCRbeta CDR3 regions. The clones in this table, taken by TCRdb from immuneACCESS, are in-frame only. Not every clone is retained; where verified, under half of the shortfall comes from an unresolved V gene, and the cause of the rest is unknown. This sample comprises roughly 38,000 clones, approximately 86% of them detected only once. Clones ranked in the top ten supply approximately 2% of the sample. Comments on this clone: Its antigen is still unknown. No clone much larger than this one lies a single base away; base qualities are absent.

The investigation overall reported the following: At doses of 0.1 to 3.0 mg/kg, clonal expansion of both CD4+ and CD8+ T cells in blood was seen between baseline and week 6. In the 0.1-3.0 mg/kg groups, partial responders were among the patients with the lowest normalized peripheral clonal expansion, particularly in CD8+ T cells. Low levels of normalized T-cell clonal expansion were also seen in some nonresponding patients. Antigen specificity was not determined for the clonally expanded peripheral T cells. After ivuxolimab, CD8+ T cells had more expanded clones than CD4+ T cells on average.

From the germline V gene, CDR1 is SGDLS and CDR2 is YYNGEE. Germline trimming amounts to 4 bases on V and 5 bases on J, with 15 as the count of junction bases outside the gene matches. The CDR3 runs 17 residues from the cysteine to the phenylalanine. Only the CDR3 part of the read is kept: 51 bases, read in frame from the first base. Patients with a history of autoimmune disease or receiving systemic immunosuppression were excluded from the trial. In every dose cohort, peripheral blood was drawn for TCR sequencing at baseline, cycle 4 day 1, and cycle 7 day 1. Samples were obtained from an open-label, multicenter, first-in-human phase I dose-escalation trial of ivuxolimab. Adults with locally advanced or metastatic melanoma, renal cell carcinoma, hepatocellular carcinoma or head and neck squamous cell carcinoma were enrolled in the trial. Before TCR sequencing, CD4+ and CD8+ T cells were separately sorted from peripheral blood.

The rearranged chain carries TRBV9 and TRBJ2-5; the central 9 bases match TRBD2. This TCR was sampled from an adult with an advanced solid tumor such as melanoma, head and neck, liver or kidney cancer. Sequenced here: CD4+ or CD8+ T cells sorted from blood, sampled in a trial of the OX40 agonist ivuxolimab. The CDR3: CASSPGRAGGPGETQYF. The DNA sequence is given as TGTGCCAGCAGCCCCGGACGGGCGGGGGGGCCAGGGGAGACCCAGTACTTC.